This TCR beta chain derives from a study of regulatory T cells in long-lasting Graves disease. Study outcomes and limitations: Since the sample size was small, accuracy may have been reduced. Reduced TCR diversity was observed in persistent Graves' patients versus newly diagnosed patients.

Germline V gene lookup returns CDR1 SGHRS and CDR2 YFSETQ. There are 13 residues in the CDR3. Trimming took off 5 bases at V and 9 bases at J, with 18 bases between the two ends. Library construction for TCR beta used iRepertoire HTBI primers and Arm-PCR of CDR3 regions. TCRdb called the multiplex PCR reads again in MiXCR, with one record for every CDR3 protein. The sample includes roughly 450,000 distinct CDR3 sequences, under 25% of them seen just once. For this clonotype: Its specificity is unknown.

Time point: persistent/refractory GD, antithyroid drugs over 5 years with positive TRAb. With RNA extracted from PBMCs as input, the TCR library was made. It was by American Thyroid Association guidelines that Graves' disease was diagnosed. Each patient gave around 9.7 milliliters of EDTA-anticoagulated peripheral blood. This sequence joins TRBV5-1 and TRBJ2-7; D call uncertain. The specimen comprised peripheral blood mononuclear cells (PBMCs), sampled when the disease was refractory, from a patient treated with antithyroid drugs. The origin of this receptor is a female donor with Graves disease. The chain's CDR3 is CASSLPPTPGQYF. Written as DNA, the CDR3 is TGCGCCAGCAGTCTTCCGCCAACTCCCGGGCAGTACTTC.